What follows is one T cell receptor beta chain and its context. During its preparation, the TCRbeta library received unique molecular identifiers. TCRdb re-called the PCR reads through MiXCR, storing one row per CDR3 protein. The table shows some 550,000 distinct CDR3 sequences, with under 25% occurring only once. The sample is drawn from a study of T-cell reconstitution after alpha-beta-depleted transplantation in children. Trimming cost V 4 bases and J 0 bases, with 10 bases left between them. CDR1 and CDR2 (germline): DFQATT, SNEGSKA (reference sequence). The CDR3 spans 14 residues. The rearrangement links TRBV20-1 to TRBJ1-3, with D unclear. This TCR was recovered from a boy younger than two who had a stem cell transplant for acute myeloid leukemia, so the T cells may come from the graft donor. The specimen was PBMCs, mostly from graft donor cells, collected 360 days after TCRalphabeta/CD19-depleted stem cell transplant. The DNA for the CDR3 is TGCAGTGCTATTAGGACTGGCTCTGGAAACACCATATATTTT. As protein: CSAIRTGSGNTIYF.